This T cell receptor beta chain is from a study of blood T cell repertoires in COVID-19. Study context: The United States, Italy and Spain were the sources of the acute and convalescent COVID-19 samples.

CDR3 length: 15 amino acids. V lost 4 bases and J 2 bases, leaving 13 bases between the germline ends. Germline CDR1 SGHTA, CDR2 FQGNSA. In the authors' methods: Amplified reference gene primers provided the basis for estimating nucleated cell counts. Libraries were prepared by immunoSEQ multiplex PCR; TCRdb keeps only in-frame clonotypes and omits some of them. V, J and clone size are taken as reported in that table, and D and trimming were inferred from the DNA itself. Here the sample spans 69,000 or so clones, less than 85% being singletons. Seattle patient enrollment occurred during active infection, with longitudinal follow-up thereafter.

The chain employs TRBV7-2 and TRBJ2-3; D is possibly TRBD2 (5 bases). Sequencing input: peripheral blood. This TCR was sampled from a man aged 50-60 years with COVID-19, enrolled during active disease. Here the CDR3 reads CASSSHSGYTDTQYF. CDR3 DNA sequence: TGTGCCAGCAGCTCCCACTCGGGGTACACAGATACGCAGTATTTT.